Following are 26 T cell receptor beta chains from one sample sequenced in a study of blood T cells in healthy people across ages. Using a J-beta primer mix together with a sample-barcoded 5' primer, a second PCR was run for roughly 6 to 12 cycles. TCRdb recomputed calls from the 5' RACE reads with MiXCR, one row per CDR3 protein. This sample has around 940,000 distinct CDR3 sequences, with just over 50% found just once. Sequencing was done on a sample of blood. The origin of the receptors is a woman between 55 and 75 years old in good health.

This clonotype was observed a few times. This sequence joins TRBV30 and TRBJ2-7, with a weak D call TRBD2 (5 bases). Germline V gives CDR1 GTSNPN, CDR2 SVGIG (reference sequence). The CDR3 contains 15 residues. Trimming left V 2 bases short and J 1 base short, with 15 bases between. CDR3 sequence (DNA): TGTGCCTGGAGTCCAGGACTGGAGACATCCTACGAGCAGTACTTC. It yields the protein CAWSPGLETSYEQYF.

The chain couples TRBV7-9 to TRBJ1-1, with 8 bases fitting TRBD1. Trimming at V came to 2 bases and at J to 6 bases, leaving 5 bases not matched to a gene. Germline V gives CDR1 SEHNR, CDR2 FQNEAQ (reference sequence). The CDR3 spans 14 residues. The CDR3 coding sequence is TGTGCCAGCAGCTTAAATACAGGGGGGGCTGAAGCTTTCTTT. Translation: CASSLNTGGAEAFF.

The CDR3 DNA follows: TGTGCCAGCAGCCGTAGCGGGACCCCCACAGATACGCAGTATTTT. Amino acids: CASSRSGTPTDTQYF. The chain employs TRBV7-2 and TRBJ2-3, with 8 bases aligning to TRBD2. The V gene end was trimmed by 5 bases and the J gene end by 2 bases; junction bases not matched to a gene: 6. Germline CDR1 SGHTA, CDR2 FQGNSA. The CDR3 loop spans 15 amino acids.

The table lists this clonotype with a few counts. CDR3 bases: TGCAGCGTTGGAGGGACAGGTGTGACCACTGAAGCTTTCTTT. Translation: CSVGGTGVTTEAFF. This rearrangement joins TRBV29-1 to TRBJ1-1; TRBD1 matches 8 bases. CDR3 length: 14 residues. CDR1 SQVTM and CDR2 ANQGSEA come from the germline V gene. The trim removed 4 bases at V and 4 bases at J, leaving 8 bases unmatched.

The chain links TRBV20-1 to TRBJ2-3; TRBD2 matches 7 bases. The V gene's germline CDR1 is DFQATT and CDR2 SNEGSKA (reference sequence). After removal of 5 bases from V and 3 bases from J, the junction contained 8 bases not matched to a gene. This CDR3 has 14 amino acids. The CDR3 here is CSALGRAGTDTQYF. The DNA of the CDR3 is TGCAGTGCTCTAGGACGAGCGGGAACAGATACGCAGTATTTT.

The chain joins TRBV7-2 to TRBJ1-4; D may be TRBD1 (6 bases). Germline CDR1 is SGHTA and CDR2 is FQGNSA. With 2 bases removed from V and 0 bases from J, the gap between germline ends came to 7 bases. There are 15 residues in the CDR3. CDR3 in DNA: TGTGCCAGCAGCTTACAGGGGCCAACTAATGAAAAACTGTTTTTT. Amino acids: CASSLQGPTNEKLFF.

The V and J genes are TRBV29-1 and TRBJ2-1, with 8 bases that match TRBD2. The J segment lost 1 base and the V segment lost 6 bases, leaving 5 bases of the junction unmatched. This CDR3 contains 14 residues. Germline V gene data show CDR1 as SQVTM and CDR2 as ANQGSEA. CDR3 sequence (DNA): TGCAGCGTCGTAGCGGGAAAATCCTACAATGAGCAGTTCTTC. Encoded protein: CSVVAGKSYNEQFF.

This clonotype occurred a few times. This chain joins TRBV5-1 and TRBJ2-5; 13 bases are shared with TRBD2. The V and J ends lost 2 bases and 2 bases, in that order; junction bases with no gene match: 6. Germline lookup yields CDR1 SGHRS and CDR2 YFSETQ. CDR3 size: 17 residues. Here the CDR3 reads CASSFAATSGRQETQYF. The CDR3 DNA sequence: TGCGCCAGCAGCTTTGCCGCGACTAGCGGGAGGCAAGAGACCCAGTACTTC.

The rearrangement links TRBV7-9 to TRBJ2-7, with 9 bases fitting TRBD1. Germline lookup yields CDR1 SEHNR and CDR2 FQNEAQ (reference sequence). The CDR3 has 18 amino acids. J was trimmed by 0 bases and V by 5 bases; bases with no gene match: 14. CDR3 in amino acids: CASSPPVKDRGSSYEQYF. CDR3 sequence (DNA): TGTGCCAGCAGCCCTCCGGTCAAGGACAGGGGCAGCTCCTACGAGCAGTACTTC.

This clonotype was seen many times. A clone one base away is much larger, so this may be a read error. The chain couples TRBV6-5 to TRBJ2-5, with D hard to call. The germline V and J ends were trimmed by 6 bases and 4 bases, with 6 bases remaining between them. Germline V gives CDR1 MNHEY, CDR2 SVGAGI. The CDR3 extends over 11 amino acids. The CDR3 loop reads CASSSLETQYF. Written as DNA, the CDR3 is TGTGCCAGCAGCTCCCTAGAGACCCAGTACTTC.

This clonotype was observed a handful of times. The chain couples TRBV6-6 to TRBJ2-5; 7 positions agree with TRBD1. CDR3 length: 13 amino acids. V lost 8 bases, J lost 2 bases, and 5 bases stayed unmatched. From germline, CDR1 is MNHNY and CDR2 SVGAGI (reference sequence). For the CDR3, the DNA is TGTGCCAGCCTGACAGGGAAACAAGAGACCCAGTACTTC. Its protein is CASLTGKQETQYF.

The chain couples TRBV27 to TRBJ2-5; D may match TRBD1 or TRBD2 (5 bases each). V lost 2 bases and J lost 5, with 12 bases in between. Germline V gene data show CDR1 as MNHEY and CDR2 as SMNVEV (reference sequence). The CDR3 is made up of 14 amino acids. CDR3 amino acids: CASSLGGIFETQYF. The CDR3 coding sequence is TGTGCCAGCAGTTTAGGGGGAATTTTTGAGACCCAGTACTTC.

The chain couples TRBV7-9 to TRBJ2-3; 12 bases fit TRBD2. V was clipped by 5 bases and J by 6 bases; unmatched bases: 9. Germline CDR1 and CDR2: SEHNR and FQNEAQ (reference sequence). There are 16 residues in the CDR3. The CDR3 spells CASSLSRTSGIDTQYF. CDR3 coding DNA: TGTGCCAGCAGCCTTAGCAGGACTAGCGGGATTGATACGCAGTATTTT.

The rearrangement links TRBV12-3 or TRBV12-4 to TRBJ2-4, with TRBD2 matching 7 bases. This CDR3 spans 15 amino acids. V shed 11 bases and J 13 bases; nucleotides not matched to a gene: 23. This chain's CDR3 is CAGQITGLILREQYF. CDR3 sequence (DNA): TGTGCCGGCCAGATTACGGGACTAATTTTACGGGAGCAGTACTTC.

This clonotype was recorded a few times. The chain employs TRBV27 and TRBJ2-3; TRBD1 aligns across 8 bases. CDR1 and CDR2 (germline): MNHEY, SMNVEV (reference sequence). The CDR3 is 15 amino acids. J lost 1 base, V lost 5 bases, and 5 bases had no gene match. Written as DNA, the CDR3 is TGTGCCAGCAGTCCAGACAGGGGACGCACAGATACGCAGTATTTT. Protein sequence: CASSPDRGRTDTQYF.

V and J are TRBV7-9 and TRBJ2-1; a possible D gene is TRBD2 (5 bases). CDR1 and CDR2 from the germline V gene are SEHNR and FQNEAQ (reference sequence). V was cut by 0 bases and J by 4 bases, with 10 bases left in between. The CDR3 extends over 15 amino acids. For the CDR3, the DNA is TGTGCCAGCAGCTTAGCGGGAGAAGTTTACAATGAGCAGTTCTTC. Its translation: CASSLAGEVYNEQFF. Combining the CDR3 with reference TRBV7-9 and TRBJ2-1 gives the whole variable domain DTGVSQNPRHKITKRGQNVTFRCDPISEHNRLYWYRQTLGQGPEFLTYFQNEAQLEKSRLLSDRFSAERPKGSFSTLEIQRTEQGDSAMYLCASSLAGEVYNEQFFGPGTRLTVL.

The rearrangement joins TRBV5-1 to TRBJ2-5; D remains ambiguous. Germline V gene sequence: CDR1 SGHRS, CDR2 YFSETQ. Trimming removed 0 bases from V and 4 bases from J, with 13 bases in between. The CDR3 consists of 15 residues. CDR3 in amino acids: CASSLGSSPTETQYF. DNA of the CDR3: TGCGCCAGCAGCTTGGGTTCGTCCCCGACAGAGACCCAGTACTTC.

As regards this clonotype: One junction end disagrees with the germline gene, perhaps due to a read error. This chain uses TRBV9 with TRBJ2-1; 10 nucleotides align to TRBD2. Germline CDR1 and CDR2: SGDLS and YYNGEE. This CDR3 comprises 15 residues. The CDR3 sequence is CVSSVLAGGIDEQFF. CDR3 bases: TGTGTCAGCAGCGTTTTAGCGGGAGGTATCGATGAGCAGTTCTTC.

This clonotype was detected only a few times. This chain connects TRBV9 to TRBJ2-1; 10 bases agree with TRBD2. From germline, CDR1 is SGDLS and CDR2 YYNGEE. The CDR3 spans 14 residues. After removal of 4 bases from V and 9 bases from J, the junction contained 7 bases not matched to a gene. CDR3 amino acids: CASSPQRLAGEQFF. The CDR3 DNA is TGTGCCAGCAGCCCCCAGCGACTAGCGGGTGAGCAGTTCTTC.

A note on this clonotype: One junction end disagrees with the germline gene, perhaps due to a read error. The chain links TRBV7-2 to TRBJ1-4, with a tentative D call TRBD1 (6 bases). The CDR3 sequence is 14 residues long. Germline-derived CDR1 and CDR2 are SGHTA and FQGNSA. The CDR3 DNA sequence: TGCGCCAGCAGCTTGCAGGGGCCGAATGAAAAACTGTTTTTT. It is translated as CASSLQGPNEKLFF.

CDR3 residues: CASSPEWLAGGQETQYF. The DNA for the CDR3 is TGTGCCAGCAGTCCAGAATGGCTAGCGGGAGGGCAAGAGACCCAGTACTTC. The V gene is TRBV12-3 or TRBV12-4, the J gene TRBJ2-5, with 12 bases matching TRBD2. The J segment lost 2 bases and the V segment lost 5 bases, leaving 9 bases of the junction unmatched. The CDR3 length is 17 residues.

The chain recombines TRBV18 with TRBJ1-1, with 7 bases identical to TRBD1. Trimming at V came to 4 bases and at J to 5 bases, leaving 1 base not matched to a gene. The CDR3 runs 12 residues. The germline V gene has CDR1 KGHSH and CDR2 LQKENI. This chain's CDR3 is CASSLDRTEAFF. The CDR3, as DNA: TGTGCCAGCTCACTGGACAGGACTGAAGCTTTCTTT.

The chain has TRBV4-2 and TRBJ2-5; TRBD2 matches at 9 bases. The J call is in doubt because the DNA end fits TRBJ2-7 better. The CDR3 is 17 amino acids. Germline CDR1 LGHNA, CDR2 YNFKEQ. The CDR3 DNA sequence: TGTGCCAGCAGCCAACAAGCCCTAGCGGGAAAAATCTACGAGCAGTACTTC. Its protein product is CASSQQALAGKIYEQYF.

This clonotype appeared a few times. The chain recombines TRBV5-1 with TRBJ1-1, with a tentative D call TRBD1 (5 bases). This CDR3 contains 13 residues. The germline CDR1 and CDR2 sequences are SGHRS and YFSETQ. V lost 5 bases, J lost 3 bases, and 11 bases lay in between. The CDR3 nucleotides read TGCGCCAGCAGTGATCTACAGGACACTGAAGCTTTCTTT. Its translation: CASSDLQDTEAFF.

This clonotype has only a few counts. V usage is TRBV27 and J usage is TRBJ1-2, with 10 positions matching TRBD1. After removal of 0 bases from V and 1 base from J, the junction contained 5 bases not matched to a gene. This CDR3 contains 17 residues. Per the germline V gene, CDR1 is MNHEY and CDR2 is SMNVEV (reference sequence). The CDR3 here is CASSLSQGQGYNYGYTF. The CDR3 DNA is TGTGCCAGCAGTTTATCACAGGGACAGGGGTATAACTATGGCTACACCTTC.

The V and J genes are TRBV6-5 and TRBJ2-3; 13 positions match TRBD2. Per germline, CDR1 MNHEY and CDR2 SVGAGI. The CDR3 consists of 18 residues. After removal of 4 bases from V and 2 bases from J, the junction contained 9 bases not matched to a gene. CDR3 amino acids: CASSFPTSGRRYTDTQYF. The DNA of the CDR3 is TGTGCCAGCAGTTTTCCGACTAGCGGGAGGAGGTACACAGATACGCAGTATTTT.